This TCR beta chain derives from a study of control samples from healthy donors and cancer patients. Trimming pared 1 base from V and 4 bases from J, leaving 13 bases between. The germline V gene encodes CDR1 GTSNPN and CDR2 SVGIG (reference sequence). CDR3 length: 14 amino acids. Assay: immunoSEQ multiplex PCR; the TCRdb copy retains only in-frame clones and omits some. The sample includes more than 75,000 clones, 89% of them seen just once. The chain joins TRBV30 to TRBJ1-2, with D tentatively TRBD1 (6 bases). This clonotype originated in a middle-aged man in good health. Material for sequencing was blood. The chain's CDR3 is CAWSEGRGSYGYTF. The CDR3 DNA reads TGTGCCTGGAGTGAGGGCAGGGGTTCCTATGGCTACACCTTC.